This T cell receptor beta chain originates from a study of T-cell reconstitution after alpha-beta-depleted transplantation in children. This clonotype came up a few times. Its antigen is not identified. This CDR3 is built from 10 residues. V was cut by 1 base and J by 5 bases, with 3 bases left in between. In germline, CDR1 is DFQATT, CDR2 SNEGSKA (reference sequence). Preparing the TCRbeta library involved the use of unique molecular identifiers. TCRdb re-analysed the PCR reads in MiXCR, keeping a single row per CDR3 protein. The repertoire holds roughly 50,000 distinct CDR3 sequences, with 44% as singletons. General study findings and limits: Fresh T-cell production supplied most of the T-cell counts and diversity seen one year after transplant. Reported findings indicate that, about two months after transplant, alpha-beta T cells came from several hundred expanded clones, which were derived from non-depleted graft cells.

The starting material was PBMCs, mostly from graft donor cells, obtained 360 days after TCRalphabeta/CD19-depleted stem cell transplant. The clonotype comes from a male patient younger than 18 who had a stem cell transplant for acute lymphoblastic leukemia, so the T cells may come from the graft donor. V usage is TRBV20-1 and J usage is TRBJ2-7; D is undetermined. The CDR3 spells CSARGDEQYF. For the CDR3, the DNA is TGCAGTGCTAGAGGGGACGAGCAGTACTTC.